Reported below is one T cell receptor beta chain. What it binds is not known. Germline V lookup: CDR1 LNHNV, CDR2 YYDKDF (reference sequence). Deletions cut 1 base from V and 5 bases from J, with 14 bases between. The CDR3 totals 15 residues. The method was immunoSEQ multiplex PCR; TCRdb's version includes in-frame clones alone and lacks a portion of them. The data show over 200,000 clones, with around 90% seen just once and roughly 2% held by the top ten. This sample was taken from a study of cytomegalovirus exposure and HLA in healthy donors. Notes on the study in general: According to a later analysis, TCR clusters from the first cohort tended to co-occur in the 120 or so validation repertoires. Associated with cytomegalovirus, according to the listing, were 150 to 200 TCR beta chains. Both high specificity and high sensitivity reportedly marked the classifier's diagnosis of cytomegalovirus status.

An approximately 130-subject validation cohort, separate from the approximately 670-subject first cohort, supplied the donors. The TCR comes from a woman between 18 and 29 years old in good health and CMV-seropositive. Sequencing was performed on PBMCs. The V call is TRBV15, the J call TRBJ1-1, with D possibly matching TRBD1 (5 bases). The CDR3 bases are TGTGCCACCAGCAGAGGGTCACGGGGGGAAACTGAAGCTTTCTTT. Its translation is CATSRGSRGETEAFF.